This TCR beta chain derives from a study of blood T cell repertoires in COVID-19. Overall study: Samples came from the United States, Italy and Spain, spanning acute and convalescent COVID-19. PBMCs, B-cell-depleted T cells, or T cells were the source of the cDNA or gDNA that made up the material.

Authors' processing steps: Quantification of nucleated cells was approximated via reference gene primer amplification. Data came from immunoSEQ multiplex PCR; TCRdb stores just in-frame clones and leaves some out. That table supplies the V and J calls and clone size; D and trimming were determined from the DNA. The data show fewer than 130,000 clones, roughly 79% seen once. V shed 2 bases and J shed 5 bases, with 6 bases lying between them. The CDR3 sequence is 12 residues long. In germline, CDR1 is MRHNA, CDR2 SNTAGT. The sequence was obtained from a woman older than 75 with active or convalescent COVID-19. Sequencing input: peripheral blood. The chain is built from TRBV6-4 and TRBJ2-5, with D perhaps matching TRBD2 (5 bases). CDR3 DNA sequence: TGTGCCAGCAGTGACAGGGAGGAGACCCAGTACTTC. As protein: CASSDREETQYF.